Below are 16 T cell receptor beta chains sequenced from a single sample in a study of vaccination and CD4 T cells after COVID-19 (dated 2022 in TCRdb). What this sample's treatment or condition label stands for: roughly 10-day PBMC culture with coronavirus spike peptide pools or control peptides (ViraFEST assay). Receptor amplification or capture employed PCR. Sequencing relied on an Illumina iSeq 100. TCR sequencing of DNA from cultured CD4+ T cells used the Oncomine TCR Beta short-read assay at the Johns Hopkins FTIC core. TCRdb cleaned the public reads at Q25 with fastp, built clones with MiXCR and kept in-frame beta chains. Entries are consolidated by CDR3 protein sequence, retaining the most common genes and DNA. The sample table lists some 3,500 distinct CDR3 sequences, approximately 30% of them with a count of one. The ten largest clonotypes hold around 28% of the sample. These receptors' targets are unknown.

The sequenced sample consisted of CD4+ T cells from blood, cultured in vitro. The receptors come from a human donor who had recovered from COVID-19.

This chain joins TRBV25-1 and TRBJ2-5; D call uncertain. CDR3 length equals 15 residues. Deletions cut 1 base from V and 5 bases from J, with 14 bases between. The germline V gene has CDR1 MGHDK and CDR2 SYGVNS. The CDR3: CASSESRLLPETQYF. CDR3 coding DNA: TGTGCCAGCAGTGAATCGCGACTCCTGCCGGAGACCCAGTACTTC.

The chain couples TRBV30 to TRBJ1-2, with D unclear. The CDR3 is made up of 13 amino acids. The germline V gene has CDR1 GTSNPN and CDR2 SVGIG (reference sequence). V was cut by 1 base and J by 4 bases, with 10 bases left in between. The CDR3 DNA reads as TGTGCCTGGAGTGCCGACTTAGCCTATGGCTACACCTTC. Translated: CAWSADLAYGYTF.

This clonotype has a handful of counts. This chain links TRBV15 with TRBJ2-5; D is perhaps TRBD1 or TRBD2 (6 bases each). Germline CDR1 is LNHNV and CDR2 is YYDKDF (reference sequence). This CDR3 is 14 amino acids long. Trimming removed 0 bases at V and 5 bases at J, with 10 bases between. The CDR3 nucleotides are TGTGCCACCAGCAGAGATTGGGGGGCGGAGACCCAGTACTTC. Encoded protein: CATSRDWGAETQYF.

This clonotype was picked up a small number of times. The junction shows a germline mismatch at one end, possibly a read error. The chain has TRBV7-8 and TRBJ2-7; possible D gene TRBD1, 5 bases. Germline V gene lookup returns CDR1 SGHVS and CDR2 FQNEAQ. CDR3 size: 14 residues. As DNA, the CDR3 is TGTGCCAGCAGCTTGGATTCAGGGTCCTACGAGCAGTATTTC. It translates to CASSLDSGSYEQYF.

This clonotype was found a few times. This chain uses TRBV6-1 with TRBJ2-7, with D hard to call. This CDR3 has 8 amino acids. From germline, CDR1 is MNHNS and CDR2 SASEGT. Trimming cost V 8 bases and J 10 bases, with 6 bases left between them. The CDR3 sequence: CASENQYF. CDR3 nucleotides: TGTGCCAGCGAGAACCAGTACTTC.

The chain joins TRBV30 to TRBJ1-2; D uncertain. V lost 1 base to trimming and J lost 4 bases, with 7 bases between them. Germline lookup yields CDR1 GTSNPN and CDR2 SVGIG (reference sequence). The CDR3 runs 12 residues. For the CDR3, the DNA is TGTGCCTGGAGTGGAGGGATCTATGGCTACACCTTC. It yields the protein CAWSGGIYGYTF.

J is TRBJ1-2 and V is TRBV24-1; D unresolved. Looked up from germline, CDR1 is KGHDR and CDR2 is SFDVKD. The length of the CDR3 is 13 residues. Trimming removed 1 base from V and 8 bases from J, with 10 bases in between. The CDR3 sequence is CATSDFSGSGYTF. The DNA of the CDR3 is TGTGCCACCAGTGATTTTTCCGGGAGCGGCTACACCTTC.

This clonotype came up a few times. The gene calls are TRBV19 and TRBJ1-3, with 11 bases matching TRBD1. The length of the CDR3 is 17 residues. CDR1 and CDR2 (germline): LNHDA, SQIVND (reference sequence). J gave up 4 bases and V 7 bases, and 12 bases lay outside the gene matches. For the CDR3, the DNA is TGTGCCAGTACCGCCGGGACAGGGGGATCCTACGGAAACACCATATATTTT. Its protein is CASTAGTGGSYGNTIYF.

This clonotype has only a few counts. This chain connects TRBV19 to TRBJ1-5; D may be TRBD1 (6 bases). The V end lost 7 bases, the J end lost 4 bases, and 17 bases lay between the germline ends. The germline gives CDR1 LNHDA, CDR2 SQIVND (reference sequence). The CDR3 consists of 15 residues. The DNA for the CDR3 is TGTGCCAGTACCATCAGGGGTGTCCAAAATCAGCCCCAGCATTTT. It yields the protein CASTIRGVQNQPQHF.

The CDR3 DNA is TGTGCCAGCAGCGCGGACAGGCTCGACTATGGCTACACCTTC. Amino acids: CASSADRLDYGYTF. The V gene is TRBV7-8, the J gene TRBJ1-2, with TRBD1 matching over 7 bases. The CDR3 runs 14 residues. Germline V CDR1 and CDR2: SGHVS, FQNEAQ. Trimming cost V 5 bases and J 3 bases; bases outside gene matches: 6.

CDR3 protein: CASRGGGYRYGYTF. The CDR3 bases are TGTGCCAGCAGGGGAGGGGGCTACCGCTATGGCTACACCTTC. The rearrangement links TRBV12-3 or TRBV12-4 to TRBJ1-2, with 7 bases fitting TRBD1. The CDR3 has 14 residues. Trimming cost V 6 bases and J 4 bases; bases outside gene matches: 8.

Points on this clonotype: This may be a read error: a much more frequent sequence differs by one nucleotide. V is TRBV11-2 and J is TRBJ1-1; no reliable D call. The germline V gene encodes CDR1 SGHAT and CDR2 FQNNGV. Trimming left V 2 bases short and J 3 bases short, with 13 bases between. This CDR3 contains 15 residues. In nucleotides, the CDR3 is TGTGCCAGCAGCTTAAAGGTACAGACGGACACTGAAGCTTTCTTT. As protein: CASSLKVQTDTEAFF.

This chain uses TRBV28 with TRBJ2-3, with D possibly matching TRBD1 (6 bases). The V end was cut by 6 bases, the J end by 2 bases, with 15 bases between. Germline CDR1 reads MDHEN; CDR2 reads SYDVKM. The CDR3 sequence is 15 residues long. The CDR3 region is CASRHFGQLTDTQYF. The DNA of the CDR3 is TGTGCCAGCAGACATTTCGGACAGCTCACAGATACGCAGTATTTT.

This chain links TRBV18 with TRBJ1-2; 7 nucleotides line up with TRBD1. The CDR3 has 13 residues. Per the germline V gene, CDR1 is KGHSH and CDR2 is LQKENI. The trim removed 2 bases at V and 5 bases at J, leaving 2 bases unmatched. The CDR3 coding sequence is TGTGCCAGCTCACCAGGGACAGATTATGGCTACACCTTC. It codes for CASSPGTDYGYTF.

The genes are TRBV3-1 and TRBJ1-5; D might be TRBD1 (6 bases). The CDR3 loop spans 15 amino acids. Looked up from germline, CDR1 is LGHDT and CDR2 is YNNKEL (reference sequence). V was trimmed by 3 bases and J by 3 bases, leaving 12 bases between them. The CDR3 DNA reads TGTGCCAGCAGCCACCGGACAGACCTCAATCAGCCCCAGCATTTT. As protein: CASSHRTDLNQPQHF.

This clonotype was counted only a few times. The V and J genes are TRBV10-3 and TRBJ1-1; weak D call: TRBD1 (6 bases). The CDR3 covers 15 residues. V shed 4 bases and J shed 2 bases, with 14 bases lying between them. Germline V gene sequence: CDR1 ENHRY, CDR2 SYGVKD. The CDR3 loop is CAISGLGGENTEAFF. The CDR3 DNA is TGTGCCATCAGTGGTCTAGGGGGTGAAAACACTGAAGCTTTCTTT.